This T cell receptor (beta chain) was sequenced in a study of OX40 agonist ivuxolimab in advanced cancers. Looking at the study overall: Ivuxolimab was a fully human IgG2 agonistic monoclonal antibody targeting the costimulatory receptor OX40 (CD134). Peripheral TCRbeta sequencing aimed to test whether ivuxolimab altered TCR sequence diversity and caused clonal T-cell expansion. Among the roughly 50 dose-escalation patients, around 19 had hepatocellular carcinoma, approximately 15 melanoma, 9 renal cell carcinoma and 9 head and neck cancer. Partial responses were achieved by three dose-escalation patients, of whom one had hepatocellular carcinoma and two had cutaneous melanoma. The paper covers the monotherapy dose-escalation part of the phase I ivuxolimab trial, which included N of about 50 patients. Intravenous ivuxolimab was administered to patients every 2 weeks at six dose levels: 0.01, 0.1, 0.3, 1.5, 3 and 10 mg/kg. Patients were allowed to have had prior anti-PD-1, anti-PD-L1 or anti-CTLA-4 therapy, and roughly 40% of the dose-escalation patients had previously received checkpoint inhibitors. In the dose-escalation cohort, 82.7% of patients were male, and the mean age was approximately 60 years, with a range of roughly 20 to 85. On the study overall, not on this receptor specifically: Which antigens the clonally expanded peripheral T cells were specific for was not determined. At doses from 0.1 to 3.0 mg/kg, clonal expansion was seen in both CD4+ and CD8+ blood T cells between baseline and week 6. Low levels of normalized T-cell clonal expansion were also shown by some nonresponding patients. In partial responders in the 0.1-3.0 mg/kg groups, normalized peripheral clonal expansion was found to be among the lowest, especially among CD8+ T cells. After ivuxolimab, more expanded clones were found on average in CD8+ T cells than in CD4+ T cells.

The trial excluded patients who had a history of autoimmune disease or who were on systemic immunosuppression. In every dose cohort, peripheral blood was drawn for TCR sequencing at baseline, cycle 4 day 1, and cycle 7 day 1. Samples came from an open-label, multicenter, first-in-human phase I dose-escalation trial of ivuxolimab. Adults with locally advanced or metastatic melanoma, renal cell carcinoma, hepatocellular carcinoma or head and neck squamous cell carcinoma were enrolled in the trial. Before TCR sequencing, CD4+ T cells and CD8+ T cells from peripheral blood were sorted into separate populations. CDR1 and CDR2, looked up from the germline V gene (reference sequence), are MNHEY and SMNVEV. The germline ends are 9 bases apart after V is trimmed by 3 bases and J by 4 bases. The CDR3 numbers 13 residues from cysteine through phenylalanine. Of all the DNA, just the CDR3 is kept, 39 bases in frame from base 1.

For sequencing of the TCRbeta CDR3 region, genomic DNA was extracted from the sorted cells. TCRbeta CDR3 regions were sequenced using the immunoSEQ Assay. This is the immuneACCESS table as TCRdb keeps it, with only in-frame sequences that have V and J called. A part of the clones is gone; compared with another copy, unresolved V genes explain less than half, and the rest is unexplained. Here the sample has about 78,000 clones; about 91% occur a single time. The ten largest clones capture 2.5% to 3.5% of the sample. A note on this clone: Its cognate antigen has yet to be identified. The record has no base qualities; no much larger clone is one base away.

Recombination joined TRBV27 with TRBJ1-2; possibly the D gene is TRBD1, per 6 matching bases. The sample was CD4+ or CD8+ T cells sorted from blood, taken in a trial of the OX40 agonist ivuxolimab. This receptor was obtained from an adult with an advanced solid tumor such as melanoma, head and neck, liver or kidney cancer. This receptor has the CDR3 CASSFRGGYGYTF. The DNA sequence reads TGTGCCAGCAGTTTTCGAGGGGGCTATGGCTACACCTTC.